The 5 T cell receptor beta chains below come from one sample, sequenced in a study of shared clonotypes between healthy human individuals. CD45RO-negative, CCR7-positively selected cells formed the naive CD8 fraction, excluding terminally differentiated effector memory CD45RA+ cells. Using immunoSEQ multiplex PCR, the repertoire was profiled, and TCRdb retains in-frame clones only, with some absent. The sample carries about 600,000 clones, roughly 95% recorded once. Sequenced material: naive CD8+ T cells sorted from blood. Receptors were obtained from a woman aged 25 to 39 in good health.

V is TRBV14 and J is TRBJ2-1; 7 bases are shared with TRBD2. CDR1 and CDR2 (germline): SGHDN, FVKESK. The CDR3 consists of 18 residues. V lost 0 bases and J lost 4; bases outside the gene matches: 12. CDR3 nucleotide sequence: TGTGCCAGCAGCCAAGAGGGTTTTGCGGGAGCCCTGTACAATGAGCAGTTCTTC. Its protein is CASSQEGFAGALYNEQFF.

The V call is TRBV6-6, the J call TRBJ2-7; the D gene is possibly TRBD2 (7 bases). V lost 4 bases to trimming and J lost 2 bases, with 12 bases between them. The CDR3 length is 14 residues. CDR1 is MNHNY, CDR2 SVGAGI, per germline (reference sequence). CDR3 DNA sequence: TGTGCCAGCAGTTTTGGGGGGGCTGCCTACGAGCAGTACTTC. Its protein product is CASSFGGAAYEQYF.

The chain carries TRBV27 and TRBJ2-4; 7 positions agree with TRBD2. The germline V gene encodes CDR1 MNHEY and CDR2 SMNVEV (reference sequence). The CDR3 is 14 amino acids. V lost 3 bases and J lost 2; bases outside the gene matches: 1. The DNA for the CDR3 is TGTGCCAGCAGTTTCGGGGGGACCAAAAACATTCAGTACTTC. Translation: CASSFGGTKNIQYF.

This clone occurred a few times. The chain combines TRBV10-3 with TRBJ1-1; D gene uncertain. The CDR3 runs 12 residues. The V gene's germline CDR1 is ENHRY and CDR2 SYGVKD. V lost 6 bases, J lost 1 base, and 6 bases lay in between. CDR3 coding DNA: TGTGCCATCAGGGGTGGGAACACTGAAGCTTTCTTT. Its protein product is CAIRGGNTEAFF.

The chain links TRBV7-8 to TRBJ2-7; unclear D gene. Germline V gene sequence: CDR1 SGHVS, CDR2 FQNEAQ. V was shortened by 1 base and J by 2 bases, with 3 bases between the two germline ends. CDR3 size: 12 residues. CDR3 protein: CASSLVAYEQYF. As DNA, the CDR3 is TGTGCCAGCAGCTTAGTCGCCTACGAGCAGTACTTC.